These 15 T cell receptor beta chains came from one sample sequenced in a study of T-cell reconstitution after alpha-beta-depleted transplantation in children. Preparing the TCRbeta library involved the use of unique molecular identifiers. MiXCR was run by TCRdb on the PCR reads, yielding one entry per CDR3 protein. The table records approximately 240,000 distinct CDR3 sequences, about 8.8% of them present only once. The specimen comprised PBMCs from the stem cell graft donor, sampled from the stem cell graft. The receptors were gathered from a human donor who donated a stem cell graft to a child with SCID.

This clonotype was seen repeatedly, ten times or more. The chain links TRBV5-1 to TRBJ1-5; TRBD1 agrees at 7 bases. V gave up 4 bases and J gave up 6 bases; unmatched junction bases: 10. Looked up from germline, CDR1 is SGHRS and CDR2 is YFSETQ. This CDR3 region has 15 residues. CDR3 bases: TGCGCCAGCAGCCCGTATGACAGGGAGCTTCAGCCCCAGCATTTT. It is translated as CASSPYDRELQPQHF.

This clonotype was counted only a few times. The chain combines TRBV5-1 with TRBJ1-2, with D unresolved. The CDR3 is 14 residues long. Trimming cost V 2 bases and J 2 bases, with 10 bases left between them. The germline gives CDR1 SGHRS, CDR2 YFSETQ. Here the CDR3 DNA reads TGCGCCAGCAGCTTATGGGTTTCCAACTATGGCTACACCTTC. It encodes CASSLWVSNYGYTF. Full variable domain (remainder filled in from reference TRBV5-1 and TRBJ1-2): KAGVTQTPRYLIKTRGQQVTLSCSPISGHRSVSWYQQTPGQGLQFLFEYFSETQRNKGNFPGRFSGRQFSNSRSEMNVSTLELGDSALYLCASSLWVSNYGYTFGSGTRLTVV.

This clonotype was seen many times. The chain links TRBV20-1 to TRBJ1-4; D gene ambiguous. This CDR3 comprises 14 residues. Germline loops: CDR1 DFQATT, CDR2 SNEGSKA (reference sequence). Trimming left V 2 bases short and J 4 bases short, with 11 bases between. For the CDR3, the DNA is TGCAGTGCTAGACTGGGCGGAGTTAATGAAAAACTGTTTTTT. It encodes CSARLGGVNEKLFF.

This clonotype was recorded at least ten times. The V and J genes are TRBV5-1 and TRBJ2-2; D unclear. In germline, CDR1 is SGHRS, CDR2 YFSETQ. The ends were cut back, 3 bases at V and 3 bases at J, with 12 bases in the middle. The CDR3 length is 15 residues. CDR3 region: CASSSLRRDTGELFF. The CDR3 DNA reads TGCGCCAGCAGCTCGCTACGACGGGACACCGGGGAGCTGTTTTTT.

This clonotype was detected many times. V and J are TRBV5-1 and TRBJ1-1; D is undetermined. CDR3 size: 15 residues. CDR1 SGHRS and CDR2 YFSETQ come from the germline V gene. The ends were cut back, 4 bases at V and 0 bases at J, with 13 bases in the middle. Written as DNA, the CDR3 is TGCGCCAGCAGCCCGGAGGCGGAGTTGAACACTGAAGCTTTCTTT. Its translation is CASSPEAELNTEAFF.

The sample holds one count of this clonotype. J is TRBJ1-4 and V is TRBV3-1; D call uncertain. V was clipped by 11 bases and J by 6 bases, with 31 bases between them. Germline V gene sequence: CDR1 LGHDT, CDR2 YNNKEL (reference sequence). The CDR3 runs to 18 residues. The CDR3 sequence: CASCQEAGWGTGDEKLFF. In DNA form, the CDR3 reads TGTGCCTCCTGCCAAGAGGCTGGTTGGGGTACGGGTGATGAAAAACTGTTTTTT.

This clonotype occurred many times. The chain recombines TRBV4-2 with TRBJ1-4, with a tentative D call TRBD1 (6 bases). The CDR3 loop spans 17 amino acids. Germline V gives CDR1 LGHNA, CDR2 YNFKEQ. With 1 base removed from V and 2 bases from J, the gap between germline ends came to 14 bases. In nucleotides, the CDR3 is TGTGCCAGCAGCCAAGGGGGAGGGGGTGCCACTAATGAAAAACTGTTTTTT. Amino acid sequence: CASSQGGGGATNEKLFF.

This clonotype showed up many times. J is TRBJ2-2 and V is TRBV28; D ambiguous. The CDR3 spans 16 residues. The germline V gene has CDR1 MDHEN and CDR2 SYDVKM. V was shortened by 5 bases and J by 0 bases, with 13 bases between the two germline ends. The CDR3 reads CASSKFPASNTGELFF. The CDR3 bases are TGTGCCAGCAGTAAGTTCCCAGCTTCGAACACCGGGGAGCTGTTTTTT.

The sample holds many counts of this clonotype. The gene calls are TRBV20-1 and TRBJ2-7; 7 bases are shared with TRBD1. Looked up from germline, CDR1 is DFQATT and CDR2 is SNEGSKA (reference sequence). The CDR3 totals 14 residues. V was pared by 6 bases and J by 1 base, with 9 bases of the junction left unmatched. Here the CDR3 reads CSAPDRDPSYEQYF. The DNA for the CDR3 is TGCAGTGCCCCCGACAGGGATCCTTCCTACGAGCAGTACTTC.

This clonotype was detected many times. The V call is TRBV5-1, the J call TRBJ2-1; 7 nucleotides agree with TRBD2. Germline loops: CDR1 SGHRS, CDR2 YFSETQ. The CDR3 is made up of 16 amino acids. The V gene end was trimmed by 1 base and the J gene end by 7 bases; junction bases not matched to a gene: 11. Here the CDR3 DNA reads TGCGCCAGCAGCTTGTCTAGCGGATGGAAGACTAATGAGCAGTTCTTC. Its translation: CASSLSSGWKTNEQFF.

The sample holds a few counts of this clonotype. The V and J genes are TRBV7-9 and TRBJ1-1, with a possible D match to TRBD1 (5 bases). The CDR3 has 16 amino acids. The V gene's germline CDR1 is SEHNR and CDR2 FQNEAQ (reference sequence). The V gene lost 1 base and the J gene lost 0 bases, with 12 bases spanning the gap. This chain's CDR3 is CASSLEGGGMNTEAFF. The CDR3 nucleotides read TGTGCCAGCAGCTTAGAGGGCGGGGGAATGAACACTGAAGCTTTCTTT.

Of note for this clonotype: One junction end does not reproduce the germline sequence, and a read error may be involved. This chain connects TRBV5-1 to TRBJ1-2, with 10 bases fitting TRBD1. This CDR3 has 14 residues. Germline V gene data show CDR1 as SGHRS and CDR2 as YFSETQ. The CDR3 nucleotides read TGCGCCTGCAGCCTGGGACAGGGGAGCTCTGGCTACACCTTC. This gives the protein CACSLGQGSSGYTF.

A word on this clonotype: This clone may be a read error of a much larger clone one base away. This chain uses TRBV5-1 with TRBJ2-3; 11 bases align to TRBD2. CDR3 length: 17 amino acids. The V and J ends lost 4 bases and 4 bases, in that order; junction bases with no gene match: 11. The germline gives CDR1 SGHRS, CDR2 YFSETQ. CDR3 residues: CASSVSGTSGPSDTQYF. The DNA of the CDR3 is TGCGCCAGCAGCGTGTCCGGGACTAGCGGACCCTCAGATACGCAGTATTTT.

The chain has TRBV7-9 and TRBJ2-7; D ambiguous. This CDR3 has 17 amino acids. Germline values: CDR1 SEHNR, CDR2 FQNEAQ (reference sequence). The V gene lost 4 bases and the J gene lost 3 bases, with 22 bases spanning the gap. The CDR3 coding sequence is TGTGCCAGCAGCTACGGAGCTCCTTCTATCCACCACTACGAGCAGTACTTC. It encodes CASSYGAPSIHHYEQYF.

This clonotype appeared many times. The CDR3 is CSARAGGIGDTQYF. The CDR3, as DNA: TGCAGTGCTAGGGCAGGGGGGATCGGGGATACGCAGTATTTT. The V gene is TRBV20-1, the J gene TRBJ2-3; TRBD1 is a possible D gene (7 bases). Germline-derived CDR1 and CDR2 are DFQATT and SNEGSKA (reference sequence). The V end lost 3 bases, the J end lost 6 bases, and 16 bases lay between the germline ends. The CDR3 contains 14 residues.